The table lists the clone carrying this TCR beta chain with many counts. Construction of the TCR beta libraries employed iRepertoire HTBI primers in conjunction with Arm-PCR of CDR3 regions. TCRdb reprocessed the multiplex PCR reads via MiXCR and lists one record per CDR3 protein. The sample contains about 620,000 distinct CDR3 sequences, 16% of which appear only once. This sample is drawn from a study of regulatory T cells in long-lasting Graves disease. Germline V gene lookup returns CDR1 MDHEN and CDR2 SYDVKM. CDR3 length: 16 amino acids. Time point of the sample: newly diagnosed GD, antithyroid drugs for less than 3 months. TCR sequences were obtained from RNA taken from PBMCs. This same sample was also part of a study on T cells in Graves' hyperthyroidism and ophthalmopathy.

This TCR came from a woman aged 30 to 39 with Graves disease. The sequenced sample was peripheral blood mononuclear cells (PBMCs), obtained at new diagnosis, from a patient treated with antithyroid drugs. The V gene is TRBV28, the J gene TRBJ2-3, with TRBD2 matching 7 bases. The DNA end is more similar to TRBJ2-7, so the J call may be wrong. CDR3 DNA: TGTGCCAGCAGTCCCCCCCGGGGCGGGAGAGGTTACGAGCAGTACTTC. The encoded protein is CASSPPRGGRGYEQYF.